These T cell receptor beta chains were read from a single sample in a study of blood T cell repertoires in COVID-19. Only in-frame clones appear in the TCRdb table, and some are missing; sequencing was by immunoSEQ multiplex PCR. Of 160,000 or so clones listed, 87% are singletons. The source material was peripheral blood. The receptors derive from a woman in her sixties who had recovered from COVID-19. The CDR3 runs from the conserved cysteine through the conserved F or W. Each record gives: V gene, D gene, J gene, clone size, CDR3 DNA, CDR3 protein. The D gene is left open where the match is weak. Clone size is given for some rows only: seen once, a few or many times, or a class if the clone is expanded.

>TRBV18|-|TRBJ1-1|once
TGTGCCAGCTCACCACCGGCAGGGGCAGGGGTCACTGAAGCTTTCTTT
CASSPPAGAGVTEAFF
>TRBV5-8|-|TRBJ2-7|once
TGTGCCAGCAGCGCAGCCTACGAGCAGTACTTC
CASSAAYEQYF
>TRBV3-1/TRBV3-2|TRBD2|TRBJ2-3|-
TGTGCCAGCAGCCCGTTAGGGACTAGCGGGGGGGCCATGTATACGCAGTATTTT
CASSPLGTSGGAMYTQYF
>TRBV25-1|-|TRBJ1-4|-
TGTGCCAGCAGTGAGACCGGGACATCTAATGAAAAACTGTTTTTT
CASSETGTSNEKLFF
>TRBV29-1|-|TRBJ1-1|-
TGCAGCGCCCGGACAGACCCCAACACTGAAGCTTTCTTT
CSARTDPNTEAFF
>TRBV11-3|TRBD2|TRBJ2-1|-
TGTGCCAGCAGCTTAGGATTGCGGGGGGGCCGTGAGCAGTTCTTC
CASSLGLRGGREQFF
>TRBV2|-|TRBJ1-5|-
TGTGCCAGCAGTGATGTTGGGGGCGATCAGCCCCAGCATTTT
CASSDVGGDQPQHF
>TRBV3-1/TRBV3-2|-|TRBJ2-3|-
TGTGCCAGCAGCCAAGGTTCAGGCACAGGTACGCAGTATTTT
CASSQGSGTGTQYF
>TRBV14|TRBD1|TRBJ1-2|-
TGTGCCAGCAGCCCTTTACAGGGGAACTATGGCTACACCTTC
CASSPLQGNYGYTF
>TRBV5-1|-|TRBJ2-5|-
TGCGCCAGCAGCTTAAACCCTTATAGCGAAGAGACCCAGTACTTC
CASSLNPYSEETQYF
>TRBV6-5|TRBD1|TRBJ1-2|-
TGTGCCAGCAGTTACGGGGGACAGGGGGCCTTCGGGGGCTACACCTTC
CASSYGGQGAFGGYTF
>TRBV5-1|TRBD1|TRBJ1-4|once
TGCGCCAGCAAAAAGGGGACAGGGACTAATGAAAAACTGTTTTTT
CASKKGTGTNEKLFF
>TRBV5-1|TRBD2|TRBJ2-2|-
TGCGCCAGCAGCCCTCGGGCGGGGGGGCACACCGGGGAGCTGTTTTTT
CASSPRAGGHTGELFF
>TRBV6-5|-|TRBJ2-5|-
TGTGCCAGTAGTTCTCGAGGACATCAAGAGACCCAGTACTTC
CASSSRGHQETQYF
>TRBV24-1|-|TRBJ2-2|-
TGTGCCACCAGTGACCCAACAAGGAACACCGGGGAGCTGTTTTTT
CATSDPTRNTGELFF
>TRBV28|-|TRBJ1-2|-
TGTGCCAGCAGTACAGCCCCTACCTATGGCTACACCTTC
CASSTAPTYGYTF
>TRBV6-1|TRBD2|TRBJ2-7|-
TGTGCCAGCAGTGAGGTGGCGGGGGGGCCCAGTTCCTACGAGCAGTACTTC
CASSEVAGGPSSYEQYF
>TRBV6-5|-|TRBJ1-5|-
TGTGCCAGCAGTTACTCGGTCACAGCGGATCAGCCCCAGCATTTT
CASSYSVTADQPQHF
>TRBV12-5|TRBD2|TRBJ2-5|few
TGTGCTAGTGGTTTGGGAGCGGGAACGCCTGAAGAGACCCAGTACTTC
CASGLGAGTPEETQYF
>TRBV30|-|TRBJ2-5|-
TGTGCCTGGAGTAACGCGGACAATTGGGGAGAGACCCAGTACTTC
CAWSNADNWGETQYF
>TRBV27|TRBD2|TRBJ2-7|-
TGTGCCAGCAATCAACTCGGGGCGGCGGGGGGGACCTACGAGCAGTACTTC
CASNQLGAAGGTYEQYF
>TRBV5-4|-|TRBJ1-2|few
TGTGCCAGCAGCTTGTTGGGGCGCCCCTACGGCTACACCTTC
CASSLLGRPYGYTF
>TRBV6-5|TRBD2|TRBJ2-1|-
TGTGCCAGCAGGAACGTAGCGGGGGGGCCAAATGAGCAGTTCTTC
CASRNVAGGPNEQFF
>TRBV9|TRBD1|TRBJ1-3|-
TGTGCCAGCAGCCCCGGGACAGGAGGAAACACCATATATTTT
CASSPGTGGNTIYF
>TRBV7-9|-|TRBJ2-3|-
TGTGCCAGCAGCTTAGGGAGAGACTATACGCAGTATTTT
CASSLGRDYTQYF
>TRBV4-1|-|TRBJ1-5|-
TGCGCCAGCAGCCAATCCGAGAGTGCTATTGGCAATCAGCCCCAGCATTTT
CASSQSESAIGNQPQHF
>TRBV23-1|-|TRBJ2-5|-
TGCGCCAGCGTGGACCGGGACATCGAGACCCAGTACTTC
CASVDRDIETQYF
>TRBV3-1/TRBV3-2|-|TRBJ2-7|-
TGTGCCAGCAGCCCCAGGGGACACGAGCAGTACTTC
CASSPRGHEQYF
>TRBV5-1|TRBD2|TRBJ2-7|-
TGCGCCAGCAGCTTAGTTAGCGGGGCATCCTACGAGCAGTACTTC
CASSLVSGASYEQYF
>TRBV3-1/TRBV3-2|TRBD1|TRBJ2-5|-
TGTGCCAGCAACCCGAGCTGGGACAGGGAAGAGACCCAGTACTTC
CASNPSWDREETQYF
>TRBV29-1|TRBD1|TRBJ1-2|-
TGCAGCGTTTCCGGGACAGCTGGCTACACCTTC
CSVSGTAGYTF
>TRBV3-1/TRBV3-2|-|TRBJ2-1|few
TGTGCCAGCAATTCGGTTAGGAGTGAGCAGTTCTTC
CASNSVRSEQFF
>TRBV24-1|TRBD1|TRBJ1-1|-
TGTGCCACCAGTGATACTAGGACAGGGAACACTGAAGCTTTCTTT
CATSDTRTGNTEAFF
>TRBV7-8|TRBD1|TRBJ1-2|-
TGTGCCAGCAGCCCGCGACAGGGGTCTTTGTATGGCTACACCTTC
CASSPRQGSLYGYTF
>TRBV9|TRBD1|TRBJ2-7|-
TGTGCCAGCAGCGGAGGACAGGGGGCTTCCTACGAGCAGTACTTC
CASSGGQGASYEQYF
>TRBV11-1|-|TRBJ2-5|many
TGTGCCAGCAGCTTAGCTGGCAGGATCCAAGAGACCCAGTACTTC
CASSLAGRIQETQYF
>TRBV2|TRBD2|TRBJ2-1|-
TGTGCCATCCCGGGACTAGCGGGAAGTTACAATGAGCAGTTCTTC
CAIPGLAGSYNEQFF
>TRBV28|-|TRBJ1-2|-
TGTGCCTCGCGAGGGGGGGAGGTTGGCTACACCTTC
CASRGGEVGYTF
>TRBV19|TRBD1|TRBJ1-2|-
TGTGCCAGTAGTATTGGAGGGACAGGGAGCTATGGCTACACCTTC
CASSIGGTGSYGYTF
>TRBV4-2|-|TRBJ2-5|-
TGTGCCAGCAGCCAAGGGGTGGGGGCGGAGACCCAGTACTTC
CASSQGVGAETQYF
>TRBV4-1|-|TRBJ1-6|-
TGCGCCAGCAGCCAAGTAACTTATTCACCCCTCCACTTT
CASSQVTYSPLHF
>TRBV7-3|TRBD1|TRBJ2-2|-
TGTGCCAGCAGCTCCCGGACAGGGACCGGGGAGCTGTTTTTT
CASSSRTGTGELFF
>TRBV6-1|-|TRBJ1-2|-
TGTGCCAGCAGTGATTTGCAGGGGAACTATGGCTACACCTTC
CASSDLQGNYGYTF
>TRBV28|-|TRBJ2-1|-
TGTGCCAGCACCATACTAGCAGCCAATGAGCAGTTCTTC
CASTILAANEQFF
>TRBV2|-|TRBJ2-6|-
TGTGCCAGCAGCGGTAACTCTGGGGCCAACGTCCTGACTTTC
CASSGNSGANVLTF
>TRBV24-1|TRBD1|TRBJ2-2|many
TGTGCCACCAGTGATCCCGGGACAGGATTCACCGGGGAGCTGTTTTTT
CATSDPGTGFTGELFF
>TRBV24-1|-|TRBJ1-5|-
TGTGCCACCAGTGACCCACTAACTCCTAATCAGCCCCAGCATTTT
CATSDPLTPNQPQHF
>TRBV5-5|TRBD2|TRBJ2-1|-
TGTGCCAGCAGTTTGCAGACTAGCGCCTCCTACAATGAGCAGTTCTTC
CASSLQTSASYNEQFF
>TRBV18|-|TRBJ2-5|-
TGTGCCAGCTCACCGCCTGGGGGGGAGACCCAGTACTTC
CASSPPGGETQYF
>TRBV27|TRBD1|TRBJ1-1|-
TGTGCCAGCAGTTTAAGGGCAGGGGGCGGCACTGAAGCTTTCTTT
CASSLRAGGGTEAFF
>TRBV3-1/TRBV3-2|TRBD2|TRBJ2-5|-
TGTGCCAGCAGCTCCTGGCGGGAGCGGGGGGCGGATACCCAGTACTTC
CASSSWRERGADTQYF
>TRBV9|TRBD1|TRBJ1-3|-
TGTGCCAGCAGCGTCGGGACAGGGCTCTCTGGAAACACCATATATTTT
CASSVGTGLSGNTIYF
>TRBV19|-|TRBJ1-5|once
TGTGCCAGTAGCCCAAGCTTAACAGGGAGTGGCAATCAGCCCCAGCATTTT
CASSPSLTGSGNQPQHF
>TRBV5-1|TRBD1|TRBJ1-2|few
TGCGCCAGCAGCACGACAGGGAATATTGGCTACACCTTC
CASSTTGNIGYTF
>TRBV12-5|TRBD1|TRBJ1-4|-
TGTGCTAGTGGTTTGGTCATCCTTCCCGGTGGACAGGGTGATGGAAAACTGTTTTTT
CASGLVILPGGQGDGKLFF